This TCR beta chain was identified in a study of T cells after yellow fever vaccination. In making TCR cDNA, 5'RACE template switching added a universal primer site and UMIs to it. TCRdb called the 5' RACE reads again in MiXCR, with one record for every CDR3 protein. The table includes around 26,000 distinct CDR3 sequences, less than 4% detected once. V lost 2 bases to trimming and J lost 5 bases, with 1 base between them. The CDR3 length is 11 residues. CDR1 is MNHNY and CDR2 is SVGAGI in the germline V gene (reference sequence). Study findings and constraints: The CD4 compartment and the CD8 compartment contained a small share of clonotypes in common. Repertoires obtained by FACS sorting could include abundant clonotypes that entered as contaminants from the bulk population. The booster saw the reappearance of most primary-vaccination clones (96% CD4, 88% CD8).

This clonotype was seen repeatedly, ten times or more. Sequencing used PBMCs, either bulk or a sorted T-cell subset (CD4+, CD8+, memory, or dextramer-sorted; not recorded which), obtained 45 days after the first yellow fever vaccination. This sequence was found in a man between 18 and 29 years old who received the YFV17D yellow fever vaccine. The genes are TRBV6-6 and TRBJ1-5, with unresolved D. As DNA, the CDR3 is TGTGCCAGCAGTTACGATCAGCCCCAGCATTTT. Residues: CASSYDQPQHF.